Sequencing of this TCR beta chain was carried out in a study of CD8 T cells in ankylosing spondylitis. General study points: A TCR beta motif of 8 or 9 highly homologous variants appeared characteristic of ankylosing spondylitis blood. The clones that were linked to disease were reported to be significantly enriched in matched synovial fluid samples from ankylosing spondylitis patients.

The CDR3 sequence is 14 residues long. Germline loops: CDR1 SGHRS, CDR2 YFSETQ. V was pared by 4 bases and J by 4 bases, with 2 bases of the junction left unmatched. TCRdb independently ran MiXCR on the 5' RACE reads; one entry per CDR3 protein. The data show about 150,000 distinct CDR3 sequences, 30% to 40% seen once. The sample holds many counts of this clonotype. What it recognizes is unknown. The chain links TRBV5-1 to TRBJ2-3; 11 bases fit TRBD2. The receptor comes from a male donor with ankylosing spondylitis. Sample: synovial fluid, either unsorted or a sorted T cell fraction (not recorded which). In DNA form, the CDR3 reads TGCGCCAGCAGCACTAGCGGGAGAGCAGATACGCAGTATTTT. Its protein is CASSTSGRADTQYF.